This T cell receptor beta chain was recovered during a study of cytomegalovirus exposure and HLA in healthy donors. V lost 3 bases and J 0 bases, leaving 5 bases between the germline ends. The CDR3 sequence is 12 residues long. In germline, CDR1 is GTSNPN, CDR2 SVGIG (reference sequence). Vbeta (60) and Jbeta (13) primers were used in the PCR. This table comes from immunoSEQ multiplex PCR, and its TCRdb copy is limited to in-frame clones, with some not included. The table counts 55,000 to 80,000 clones; about 2.9% lies in the top ten. The rearrangement joins TRBV30 to TRBJ1-2; D is unclear. Sequenced sample: PBMCs. The receptor's source is a man aged 35 to 55 in good health and CMV-seronegative. DNA for the CDR3: TGTGCCTGGAGCACAACTAACTATGGCTACACCTTC. It yields the protein CAWSTTNYGYTF.